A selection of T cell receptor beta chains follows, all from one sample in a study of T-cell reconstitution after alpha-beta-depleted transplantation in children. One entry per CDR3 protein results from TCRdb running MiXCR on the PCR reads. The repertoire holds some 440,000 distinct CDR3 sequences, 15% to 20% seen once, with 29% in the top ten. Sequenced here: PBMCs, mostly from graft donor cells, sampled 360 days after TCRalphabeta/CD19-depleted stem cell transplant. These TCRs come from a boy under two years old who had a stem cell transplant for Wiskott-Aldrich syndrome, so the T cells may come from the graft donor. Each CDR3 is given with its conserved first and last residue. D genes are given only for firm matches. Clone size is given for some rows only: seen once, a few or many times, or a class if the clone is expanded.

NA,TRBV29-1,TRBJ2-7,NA,TGCAGCACCAAGACAGACTACGAGCAGTACTTC,CSTKTDYEQYF
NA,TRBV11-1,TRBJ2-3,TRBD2,TGTGCCAGCAGACTGGGACTAGCGGGAGGACCCGCTAGCACAGATACGCAGTATTTT,CASRLGLAGGPASTDTQYF
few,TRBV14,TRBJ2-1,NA,TGTGCCAGCACCCAAGGAACGGCAGCAGTTTCTTACAATGAGCAGTTCTTC,CASTQGTAAVSYNEQFF
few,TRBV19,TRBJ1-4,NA,TGTGCCAGTCTAGGGGCGACTAATGAAAAACTGTTTTTT,CASLGATNEKLFF
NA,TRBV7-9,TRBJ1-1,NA,TGTGCCAGCAGCCCCGGGACGAGGAGAAACACTGAAGCTTTCTTT,CASSPGTRRNTEAFF
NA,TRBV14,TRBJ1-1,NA,TGTGCCAGCAGCCCCCCGACGGAGGGCACTGAAGCTTTCTTT,CASSPPTEGTEAFF
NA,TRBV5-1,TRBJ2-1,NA,TGCGCCAGCAGCCCGTTTACTGGGGCCTACAATGAGCAGTTCTTC,CASSPFTGAYNEQFF
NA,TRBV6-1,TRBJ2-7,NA,TGTGCCAGCAGTGCTACAGGTTCACACTACGAGCAGTACTTC,CASSATGSHYEQYF
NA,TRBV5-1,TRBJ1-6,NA,TGCGCCAGCAGCTTAGCCGGGCCCAGCAAGAATTCACCCCTCCACTTT,CASSLAGPSKNSPLHF
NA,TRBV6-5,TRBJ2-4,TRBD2,TGTGCCAGCGTTGGGGGAGGGCCGGGGAACATTCAGTACTTC,CASVGGGPGNIQYF
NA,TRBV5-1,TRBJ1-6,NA,TGCGCCAGCAGCTTCACAGACTCACCCCTCCACTTT,CASSFTDSPLHF
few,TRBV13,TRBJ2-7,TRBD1,TGTGCCAGCAGCTTAAGTCTCGGACAGGGCCTCGACGAGCAGTACTTC,CASSLSLGQGLDEQYF
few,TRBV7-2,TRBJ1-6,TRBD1,TGTGCCAGCCGCTCAGGGGGAATCTCACCCCTCCACTTT,CASRSGGISPLHF
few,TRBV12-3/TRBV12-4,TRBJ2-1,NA,TGTGCCAGCAGTTTTACTAGCTCCGTGGATGAGCAGTTCTTC,CASSFTSSVDEQFF
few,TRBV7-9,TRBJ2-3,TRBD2,TGTGCCAGCAGCTTAGCAGGACTAGCGGGAGGAACAGATACGCAGTATTTT,CASSLAGLAGGTDTQYF
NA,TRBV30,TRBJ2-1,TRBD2,TGTGCCTGGAGTGGACTAGCGGGAAACAATGAGCAGTTCTTC,CAWSGLAGNNEQFF
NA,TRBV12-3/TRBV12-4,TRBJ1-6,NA,TGTGCCAGCATGGAAGGGCTTCATAATTCACCCCTCCACTTT,CASMEGLHNSPLHF
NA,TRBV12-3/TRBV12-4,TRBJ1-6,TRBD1,TGTGCCAGCACCCACAGGGGGCCGACGAATTCACCCCTCCACTTT,CASTHRGPTNSPLHF
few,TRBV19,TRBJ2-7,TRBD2,TGTGCCAGTAGTATGGTCACGGGAGGCTCCTACGAGCAGTACTTC,CASSMVTGGSYEQYF
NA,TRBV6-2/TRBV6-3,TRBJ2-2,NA,TGTGCCAGCAGTTACTCCAACAGGGTTTACACCGGGGAGCTGTTTTTT,CASSYSNRVYTGELFF
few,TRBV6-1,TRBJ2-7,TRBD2,TGTGCCAGCAGGCCTAGCGGGAGCTACGAGCAGTACTTC,CASRPSGSYEQYF
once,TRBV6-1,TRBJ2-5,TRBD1,TGTGCCAGCAGTGAAGCTGGGACAGCAGGAGAGACCCAGTACTTC,CASSEAGTAGETQYF
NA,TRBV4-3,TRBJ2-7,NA,TGCGCCAGCAGCCAAGATTTCTCCGCGTACGAGCAGTACTTC,CASSQDFSAYEQYF
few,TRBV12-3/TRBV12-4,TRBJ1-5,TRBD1,TGTGCCAGCAGTTGGTCAGGGGGCAGGCAGCCCCAGCATTTT,CASSWSGGRQPQHF
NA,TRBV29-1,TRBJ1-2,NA,TGCAGCGTCGCCGGCTATGGCTACACCTTC,CSVAGYGYTF